These 22 T cell receptor beta chains were all obtained from the same sample, sequenced in a study of blood T cells in healthy people across ages. A sample-barcoded 5' primer and a J-beta primer mix were used in a second PCR of roughly 7 to 11 cycles. TCRdb re-analysed the 5' RACE reads in MiXCR, keeping a single row per CDR3 protein. The profile shows fewer than 950,000 distinct CDR3 sequences, about 36% of them singletons. The material sequenced was blood. The receptors originated from a young man in good health.

Written as DNA, the CDR3 is TGTGCCACCCAGGCCAGGTATTGTGGCTACACCTTC. Protein: CATQARYCGYTF. The chain uses TRBV15 and TRBJ1-2; the D is unclear. The V and J ends lost 8 bases and 7 bases respectively, with 14 bases between them. This CDR3 has 12 residues. CDR1 and CDR2 from the germline V gene are LNHNV and YYDKDF (reference sequence).

J is TRBJ1-4 and V is TRBV20-1; unclear D gene. Germline V lookup: CDR1 DFQATT, CDR2 SNEGSKA (reference sequence). The CDR3 has 14 amino acids. V was trimmed by 0 bases and J by 2 bases, leaving 7 bases between them. The CDR3 here is CSARDDGTNEKLFF. CDR3 nucleotides: TGCAGTGCTAGAGATGATGGGACTAATGAAAAACTGTTTTTT.

This clonotype showed up just a few times. CDR3 in amino acids: CATALGRIQYF. The CDR3 DNA follows: TGTGCCACCGCCCTGGGACGGATTCAGTACTTC. The chain carries TRBV6-5 and TRBJ2-4, with D perhaps matching TRBD1 or TRBD2 (5 bases each). The CDR3 has 11 amino acids. Looked up from germline, CDR1 is MNHEY and CDR2 is SVGAGI. V was cut by 10 bases and J by 10 bases, with 14 bases left in between.

This chain connects TRBV4-2 to TRBJ2-1; D call uncertain. The DNA end is a closer match to TRBJ2-7, so the J assignment may be wrong. The germline V gene has CDR1 LGHNA and CDR2 YNFKEQ. The CDR3 extends over 16 amino acids. The CDR3 reads CASSQDTAVSYNEQYF. The CDR3 DNA is TGTGCCAGCAGCCAAGATACGGCCGTCTCCTACAATGAGCAGTACTTC.

This sequence joins TRBV6-6 and TRBJ1-5; D call uncertain. The CDR3 contains 15 residues. The V end lost 5 bases, the J end lost 2 bases, and 13 bases lay between the germline ends. The V gene's germline CDR1 is MNHNY and CDR2 SVGAGI (reference sequence). CDR3 sequence (DNA): TGTGCCAGCAGTGAGACGGTTTATGGCAATCAGCCCCAGCATTTT. This encodes CASSETVYGNQPQHF.

The table lists this clonotype with a few counts. V is TRBV12-3 or TRBV12-4 and J is TRBJ1-5; D call uncertain. Trimming took 2 bases from V and 0 from J, leaving 8 bases between them. The CDR3 extends over 15 amino acids. In DNA form, the CDR3 reads TGTGCCAGCAGTTTACGAGGAGCTAGCAATCAGCCCCAGCATTTT. It codes for CASSLRGASNQPQHF.

J is TRBJ2-3 and V is TRBV5-1; possibly TRBD2 for D (5 bases). CDR1 is SGHRS and CDR2 is YFSETQ in the germline V gene. Between the trimmed V and J ends, which lost 2 bases and 5 bases, there was a span of 12 bases. The CDR3 spans 14 residues. The CDR3 DNA is TGCGCCAGCAGCTTCCCCAGGAGCGGAGATACGCAGTATTTT. Translating gives CASSFPRSGDTQYF.

This clonotype was seen many times. The chain links TRBV20-1 to TRBJ2-3; either TRBD1 or TRBD2 may supply D (5 bases each). The V gene lost 1 base and the J gene lost 1 base, with 9 bases spanning the gap. This CDR3 is built from 14 residues. Germline lookup yields CDR1 DFQATT and CDR2 SNEGSKA (reference sequence). The CDR3 protein is CSARGGSGTDTQYF. For the CDR3, the DNA is TGCAGTGCTAGAGGGGGGTCTGGCACAGATACGCAGTATTTT.

This chain joins TRBV4-1 and TRBJ2-7; 8 bases map to TRBD2. This CDR3 contains 17 residues. The germline CDR1 and CDR2 sequences are MGHRA and YSYEKL. The V segment lost 3 bases and the J segment 3 bases; nucleotides outside the gene matches: 13. CDR3 sequence: CASSHVIAGGTSYEQYF. For the CDR3, the DNA is TGCGCCAGCAGCCACGTAATTGCGGGGGGAACGAGCTACGAGCAGTACTTC.

This clonotype is a singleton in its sample. The chain uses TRBV21-1 and TRBJ2-2; TRBD1, the table's D call, lacks a check against the DNA. TRBV21-1 has pseudogene status. CDR3 length: 17 residues. CDR3 loop: CASSKRLPDKRTGELFF. The CDR3 bases are TGTGCCAGCAGCAAGAGGCTCCCGGACAAAAGAACCGGGGAGCTGTTTTTT.

The chain employs TRBV15 and TRBJ2-3; TRBD1 is a possible D gene (8 bases). This CDR3 is built from 15 residues. Trimming took 5 bases from V and 5 from J, leaving 17 bases between them. Germline V CDR1 and CDR2: LNHNV, YYDKDF (reference sequence). In DNA form, the CDR3 reads TGTGCCACCAGCTACCGGACAGGGAGGGGAGATACGCAGTATTTT. Protein product: CATSYRTGRGDTQYF.

V gene TRBV20-1 combines with J gene TRBJ2-1; weak D call: TRBD1 (6 bases). CDR1 and CDR2 (germline): DFQATT, SNEGSKA (reference sequence). V lost 6 bases, J lost 4 bases, and 13 bases lay in between. CDR3 size: 13 residues. Here the CDR3 DNA reads TGCAGTGCCTCACTAGACAGGTACAATGAGCAGTTCTTC. Protein: CSASLDRYNEQFF.

This clonotype turned up a few times. The chain employs TRBV6-5 and TRBJ1-1; 7 bases agree with TRBD1. The V gene end was trimmed by 6 bases and the J gene end by 3 bases; junction bases not matched to a gene: 13. The CDR3 consists of 16 residues. The V gene's germline CDR1 is MNHEY and CDR2 SVGAGI. The chain's CDR3 is CASSPRGGTGDTEAFF. The CDR3 DNA reads as TGTGCCAGCAGCCCCCGAGGCGGAACAGGGGACACTGAAGCTTTCTTT.

This clonotype was seen a handful of times. The gene calls are TRBV5-1 and TRBJ2-1; tentatively, D is TRBD1 or TRBD2 (6 bases each). V was pared by 4 bases and J by 5 bases, with 10 bases between. CDR1 and CDR2 (germline): SGHRS, YFSETQ. CDR3 length equals 13 residues. CDR3 protein: CASSVRGDNEQFF. The CDR3, as DNA: TGCGCCAGCAGCGTGAGGGGGGACAATGAGCAGTTCTTC.

The chain carries TRBV7-2 and TRBJ1-2; TRBD1 might be the D (6 bases). This CDR3 has 15 amino acids. Germline V lookup: CDR1 SGHTA, CDR2 FQGNSA. Trimming stripped 0 bases from V and 3 bases from J, with 11 bases between. This CDR3 is CASSLATGGDYGYTF. For the CDR3, the DNA is TGTGCCAGCAGCTTAGCGACAGGAGGGGACTATGGCTACACCTTC.

This chain connects TRBV4-2 to TRBJ2-7; the match to TRBD2 covers 13 bases. CDR1 is LGHNA and CDR2 is YNFKEQ in the germline V gene. Trimming cost V 1 base and J 5 bases; bases outside gene matches: 8. This CDR3 is 17 amino acids long. CDR3 protein: CASSQASLAGGPNEQYF. In DNA, the CDR3 is TGTGCCAGCAGCCAAGCCTCACTAGCGGGGGGGCCTAACGAGCAGTACTTC.

This clonotype showed up just a few times. The rearrangement joins TRBV30 to TRBJ2-5; 7 bases are shared with TRBD2. The ends lost 2 bases at V and 11 bases at J; junction bases unmatched: 14. The germline CDR1 and CDR2 sequences are GTSNPN and SVGIG (reference sequence). This CDR3 spans 14 amino acids. The CDR3 DNA sequence: TGTGCCTGGAGTCCCCTTGGACTAGACCATGAGCAGTACTTC. Encoded protein: CAWSPLGLDHEQYF.

The gene calls are TRBV6-2 or TRBV6-3 and TRBJ2-3; the match to TRBD2 covers 7 bases. Germline CDR1 and CDR2: MNHEY and SVGEGT. The CDR3 is 15 amino acids. After removal of 6 bases from V and 5 bases from J, the junction contained 11 bases not matched to a gene. For the CDR3, the DNA is TGTGCCAGCAGGACCCTACTAGCGATCGGAGATACGCAGTATTTT. It yields the protein CASRTLLAIGDTQYF.

This clonotype was seen a few times. This chain links TRBV6-5 with TRBJ1-1, with D possibly matching TRBD1 (5 bases). Trimming pared 5 bases from V and 2 bases from J, leaving 15 bases between. The CDR3 loop spans 15 amino acids. Germline CDR1 reads MNHEY; CDR2 reads SVGAGI. CDR3 nucleotide sequence: TGTGCCAGCAGTCCGAGACAGAGCCTCAACACTGAAGCTTTCTTT. This sequence encodes CASSPRQSLNTEAFF.

The V call is TRBV2, the J call TRBJ2-2, with D tentatively TRBD1 (6 bases). Germline lookup yields CDR1 SNHLY and CDR2 FYNNEI. V lost 6 bases to trimming and J lost 0 bases, with 8 bases between them. The CDR3 length is 14 residues. CDR3 sequence (DNA): TGTGCCAGCAGACAGGGCACGAACACCGGGGAGCTGTTTTTT. This codes for CASRQGTNTGELFF.

In its sample, this clonotype was seen many times. V is TRBV5-1 and J is TRBJ1-2; the match to TRBD1 covers 8 bases. J gave up 1 base and V 7 bases, and 6 bases lay outside the gene matches. Germline V gene lookup returns CDR1 SGHRS and CDR2 YFSETQ. This CDR3 comprises 14 residues. CDR3 sequence (DNA): TGCGCCAGCGCGCAGGGGGCGAATAACTATGGCTACACCTTC. It codes for CASAQGANNYGYTF.

The chain combines TRBV7-8 with TRBJ1-2; D call uncertain. Germline V gene data show CDR1 as SGHVS and CDR2 as FQNEAQ. The CDR3 is 13 amino acids. The ends were cut back, 5 bases at V and 5 bases at J, with 12 bases in the middle. CDR3 in amino acids: CASSQAGVYGYTF. CDR3 sequence (DNA): TGTGCCAGCAGCCAGGCCGGGGTGTATGGCTACACCTTC. The full variable domain, in which reference TRBV7-8 and TRBJ1-2 provide the parts outside the CDR3, is GAGVSQSPRYKVAKRGQDVALRCDPISGHVSLFWYQQALGQGPEFLTYFQNEAQLDKSGLPSDRFFAERPEGSVSTLKIQRTQQEDSAVYLCASSQAGVYGYTFGSGTRLTVV.